The 30 T cell receptor beta chains below were found in one sample sequenced in a study of T cells expressing NK-cell markers. TCRdb reprocessed the 5' RACE reads, with one entry per CDR3 protein and no DNA. The record lists 400,000 to 550,000 distinct CDR3 sequences, of which the ten most abundant hold roughly 8%. Sequenced: blood T cells: a sorted CD56 or NKG2C T cell subset, CD4+ or CD8+ T cells, or bulk PBMC T cells (not recorded which). The receptors come from a woman between 18 and 70 years old in good health.

The rearrangement joins TRBV10-3 to TRBJ1-1. The CDR3 is 14 amino acids. Germline V lookup: CDR1 ENHRY, CDR2 SYGVKD. CDR3 residues: CAISERSGNTEAFF.

CDR3 in amino acids: CASSLILAGRETQYF. The rearrangement joins TRBV12-3 or TRBV12-4 to TRBJ2-5; TCRdb's D call of TRBD2 is untestable without DNA. This CDR3 is built from 15 residues.

The rearrangement uses TRBV5-1 and TRBJ2-1; TCRdb gives TRBD1 as the D gene, but with no DNA this cannot be confirmed. The CDR3 sequence is 15 residues long. Germline loops: CDR1 SGHRS, CDR2 YFSETQ. The CDR3: CASSSKTGGNNEQFF.

This rearrangement joins TRBV27 to TRBJ2-7; checking the TCRdb D call of TRBD1 is not possible without DNA. This CDR3 region has 18 residues. Germline V gives CDR1 MNHEY, CDR2 SMNVEV (reference sequence). The CDR3 sequence is CATSDKFRFKAYFYEQYF.

The CDR3 spells CASSLLGNGGPNTEAFF. The V call is TRBV7-9, the J call TRBJ1-1. The CDR3 runs 17 residues. Germline values: CDR1 SEHNR, CDR2 FQNEAQ (reference sequence).

This chain connects TRBV23-1 to TRBJ2-5; there is no DNA to check the TCRdb D call of TRBD1. TRBV23-1 is an ORF for which the function is uncertain. This CDR3 is 20 amino acids long. The chain's CDR3 is CASSRATDTAGMNFQETQYF.

CDR3 in amino acids: CASRLSGVTDTQYF. The V and J genes are TRBV7-9 and TRBJ2-3. Germline CDR1 reads SEHNR; CDR2 reads FQNEAQ (reference sequence). The CDR3 has 14 residues.

The rearrangement uses TRBV5-1 and TRBJ2-2; TCRdb's D call, TRBD1, is unchecked because there is no DNA. This CDR3 comprises 15 residues. Germline lookup yields CDR1 SGHRS and CDR2 YFSETQ. The CDR3 loop reads CASSRGQENTGELFF.

V gene TRBV7-2 combines with J gene TRBJ2-5. The CDR3 is made up of 11 amino acids. Looked up from germline, CDR1 is SGHTA and CDR2 is FQGNSA. The CDR3 loop reads CASSLDRDQYF.

The CDR3 is CAISRGEDTQYF. The chain employs TRBV10-3 and TRBJ2-3; the D call of TRBD1 rests on TCRdb alone, since no DNA is present to check it. Germline CDR1 reads ENHRY; CDR2 reads SYGVKD. This CDR3 has 12 residues.

CDR3 sequence reads: CASSQGGGADTQYF. The chain employs TRBV4-3 and TRBJ2-3; with no DNA, the TCRdb D assignment of TRBD1 cannot be verified. This CDR3 is 14 amino acids long. Germline CDR1 reads LGHNA; CDR2 reads YSLEER.

The rearrangement joins TRBV15 to TRBJ2-5; the D call from TCRdb, TRBD1, cannot be confirmed without DNA. The germline V gene has CDR1 LNHNV and CDR2 YYDKDF (reference sequence). This CDR3 comprises 17 residues. The CDR3 loop reads CATSRDLVGVGEKTQYF.

The V call is TRBV18, the J call TRBJ2-5; the D call from TCRdb, TRBD1, cannot be confirmed without DNA. The CDR3 is 14 residues long. CDR1 is KGHSH, CDR2 LQKENI, per germline. The CDR3 sequence: CASSANRGLETQYF. The full variable domain, rest sourced from reference TRBV18 and TRBJ2-5, is NAGVMQNPRHLVRRRGQEARLRCSPMKGHSHVYWYRQLPEEGLKFMVYLQKENIIDESGMPKERFSAEFPKEGPSILRIQQVVRGDSAAYFCASSANRGLETQYFGPGTRLLVL.

The CDR3: CASSPTGGLTDTQYF. The V call is TRBV12-3 or TRBV12-4, the J call TRBJ2-3; the TCRdb call, TRBD1, lacks DNA for checking. This CDR3 is 15 amino acids long.

The chain has TRBV12-3 or TRBV12-4 and TRBJ1-1; the D call from TCRdb, TRBD1, cannot be confirmed without DNA. This CDR3 contains 15 residues. The chain's CDR3 is CASTIPGGRSTEAFF.

The chain couples TRBV30 to TRBJ2-5; TCRdb's assignment of TRBD1 cannot be checked, as there is no DNA. The CDR3 is 12 amino acids. Per germline, CDR1 GTSNPN and CDR2 SVGIG (reference sequence). The CDR3 spells CAWSVRIGGEYF.

The gene calls are TRBV27 and TRBJ2-7. This CDR3 has 13 amino acids. Germline values: CDR1 MNHEY, CDR2 SMNVEV (reference sequence). CDR3 residues: CASSLLGLGEQYF.

The J gene is TRBJ2-2, the V gene TRBV20-1; lacking DNA, the TRBD1 call made by TCRdb goes unchecked. Germline V CDR1 and CDR2: DFQATT, SNEGSKA (reference sequence). The CDR3 consists of 14 residues. The chain's CDR3 is CSARGLSNTGELFF.

The gene calls are TRBV21-1 and TRBJ1-1; TCRdb reports TRBD1, a call that lacks DNA to check it against. TRBV21-1 is shown as a pseudogene. The CDR3 length is 14 residues. CDR3 protein: CASSKVEDRVEAFF.

This chain uses TRBV7-7 with TRBJ2-3; there is no DNA to check the TCRdb D call of TRBD1. This CDR3 spans 16 amino acids. Germline V gene lookup returns CDR1 SSHAT and CDR2 FNYEAQ (reference sequence). CDR3 amino acids: CASSRLDRGHTDTQYF.

CDR3 protein: CASSLLRGGTKNIQYF. The chain employs TRBV28 and TRBJ2-4; TCRdb returns TRBD2, unconfirmable since there is no DNA. The length of the CDR3 is 16 residues. Germline V lookup: CDR1 MDHEN, CDR2 SYDVKM.

The CDR3 reads CASSFQGPDTEAFF. The rearrangement uses TRBV6-5 and TRBJ1-1; TCRdb picks TRBD1, but there is no DNA to check that call. CDR3 length equals 14 residues. Per germline, CDR1 MNHEY and CDR2 SVGAGI.

V and J are TRBV28 and TRBJ1-2. The CDR3 runs 12 residues. Germline V CDR1 and CDR2: MDHEN, SYDVKM. This chain's CDR3 is CASTARLQGYTF.

The chain carries TRBV24-1 and TRBJ2-3; the TCRdb D gene call, TRBD2, has no DNA to confirm it. CDR1 KGHDR and CDR2 SFDVKD come from the germline V gene. This CDR3 is built from 15 residues. CDR3 amino acids: CATRGDSGGTDTQYF.

The chain links TRBV4-3 to TRBJ2-5; TCRdb names TRBD2, which stays unverified in the absence of DNA. The CDR3 length is 19 residues. Germline assignment: CDR1 LGHNA and CDR2 YSLEER. CDR3 in amino acids: CASSPMGASGRASQETQYF.

The chain carries TRBV7-2 and TRBJ2-3; there is no DNA to check the TCRdb D call of TRBD2. Germline V CDR1 and CDR2: SGHTA, FQGNSA. CDR3 size: 15 residues. CDR3 sequence: CASSLRYRWGDTQYF. Filled out from reference TRBV7-2 and TRBJ2-3, the complete variable domain reads GAGVSQSPSNKVTEKGKDVELRCDPISGHTALYWYRQSLGQGLEFLIYFQGNSAPDKSGLPSDRFSAERTGGSVSTLTIQRTQQEDSAVYLCASSLRYRWGDTQYFGPGTRLTVL.

V and J are TRBV7-2 and TRBJ1-2; TCRdb picks TRBD1, but there is no DNA to check that call. The CDR3 has 16 amino acids. Germline V lookup: CDR1 SGHTA, CDR2 FQGNSA. The CDR3 region is CASSPNPTGQGGGYTF.

V is TRBV5-1 and J is TRBJ2-3; checking the TCRdb D call of TRBD2 is not possible without DNA. The CDR3 contains 15 residues. Germline V gene sequence: CDR1 SGHRS, CDR2 YFSETQ. The CDR3 protein is CASLAGTSGKDTQYF.

The J gene is TRBJ2-7, the V gene TRBV20-1; absent DNA, TCRdb's TRBD2 call cannot be checked. The CDR3 spans 15 residues. Germline CDR1 reads DFQATT; CDR2 reads SNEGSKA (reference sequence). This CDR3 is CSAGTSGRNTYEQYF.

This chain connects TRBV7-2 to TRBJ2-1; TCRdb returns TRBD1, unconfirmable since there is no DNA. Germline V gives CDR1 SGHTA, CDR2 FQGNSA. This CDR3 has 17 residues. The CDR3 protein is CASSLSLGRAKGNEQFF.